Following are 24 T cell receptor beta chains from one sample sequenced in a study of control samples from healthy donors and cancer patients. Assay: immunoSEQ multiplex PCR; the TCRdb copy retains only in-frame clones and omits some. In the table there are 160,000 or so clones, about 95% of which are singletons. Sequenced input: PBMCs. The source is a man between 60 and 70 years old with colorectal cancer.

The CDR3 DNA follows: TGTGCCTGGAGTCTCGGGCAGGGGGCTCAGCCCCAGCATTTT. This encodes CAWSLGQGAQPQHF. The chain carries TRBV30 and TRBJ1-5; TRBD1 aligns across 8 bases. The CDR3 has 14 amino acids. V lost 2 bases, J lost 6 bases, and 6 bases stayed unmatched. CDR1 GTSNPN and CDR2 SVGIG come from the germline V gene (reference sequence).

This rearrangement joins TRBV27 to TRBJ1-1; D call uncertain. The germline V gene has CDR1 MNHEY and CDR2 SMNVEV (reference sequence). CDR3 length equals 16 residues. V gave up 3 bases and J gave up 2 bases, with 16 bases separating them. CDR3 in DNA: TGTGCCAGCAGTTTTCGGTTCGCGACACTCAACACTGAAGCTTTCTTT. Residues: CASSFRFATLNTEAFF.

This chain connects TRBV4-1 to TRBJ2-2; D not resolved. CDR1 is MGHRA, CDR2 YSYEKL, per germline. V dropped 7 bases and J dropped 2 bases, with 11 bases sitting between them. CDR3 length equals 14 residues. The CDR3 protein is CASTLGPNTGELFF. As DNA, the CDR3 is TGCGCCAGCACCCTCGGACCCAACACCGGGGAGCTGTTTTTT.

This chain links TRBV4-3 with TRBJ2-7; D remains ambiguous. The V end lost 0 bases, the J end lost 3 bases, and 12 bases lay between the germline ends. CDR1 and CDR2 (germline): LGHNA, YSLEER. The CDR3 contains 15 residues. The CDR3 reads CASSQDYGRRYEQYF. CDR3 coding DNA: TGCGCCAGCAGCCAAGATTACGGCAGGCGCTACGAGCAGTACTTC.

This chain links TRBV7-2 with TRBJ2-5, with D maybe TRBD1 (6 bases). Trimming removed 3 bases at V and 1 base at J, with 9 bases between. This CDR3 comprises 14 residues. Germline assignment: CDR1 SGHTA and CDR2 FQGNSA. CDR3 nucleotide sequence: TGTGCCAGCAGCTTGACAGGTTTCCAAGAGACCCAGTACTTC. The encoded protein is CASSLTGFQETQYF. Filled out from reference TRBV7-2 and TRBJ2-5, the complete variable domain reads GAGVSQSPSNKVTEKGKDVELRCDPISGHTALYWYRQSLGQGLEFLIYFQGNSAPDKSGLPSDRFSAERTGGSVSTLTIQRTQQEDSAVYLCASSLTGFQETQYFGPGTRLLVL.

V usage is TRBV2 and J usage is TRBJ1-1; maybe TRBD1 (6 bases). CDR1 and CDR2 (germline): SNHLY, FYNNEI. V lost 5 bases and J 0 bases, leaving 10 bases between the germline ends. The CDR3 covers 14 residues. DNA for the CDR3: TGTGCCAGCAGTACAGGGATCATGAACACTGAAGCTTTCTTT. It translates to CASSTGIMNTEAFF.

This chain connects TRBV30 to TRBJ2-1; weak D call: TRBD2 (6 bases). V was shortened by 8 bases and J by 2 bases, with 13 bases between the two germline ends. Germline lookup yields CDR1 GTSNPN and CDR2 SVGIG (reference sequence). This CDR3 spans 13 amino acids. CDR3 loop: CAGATGAYNEQFF. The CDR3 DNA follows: TGTGCCGGGGCCACGGGAGCCTACAATGAGCAGTTCTTC.

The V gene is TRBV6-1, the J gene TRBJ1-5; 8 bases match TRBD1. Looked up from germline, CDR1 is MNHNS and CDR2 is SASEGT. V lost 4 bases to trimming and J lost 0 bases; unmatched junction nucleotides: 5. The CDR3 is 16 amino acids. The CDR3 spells CASSVNDRGSNQPQHF. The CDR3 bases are TGTGCCAGCAGTGTCAATGACAGGGGTAGCAATCAGCCCCAGCATTTT.

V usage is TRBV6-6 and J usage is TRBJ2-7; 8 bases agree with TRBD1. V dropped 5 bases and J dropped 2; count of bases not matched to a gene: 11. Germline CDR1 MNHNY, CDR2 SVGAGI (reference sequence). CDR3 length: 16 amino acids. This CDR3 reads CASSLDREEGAYEQYF. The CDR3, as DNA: TGTGCCAGCAGTCTGGACAGGGAAGAAGGGGCCTACGAGCAGTACTTC.

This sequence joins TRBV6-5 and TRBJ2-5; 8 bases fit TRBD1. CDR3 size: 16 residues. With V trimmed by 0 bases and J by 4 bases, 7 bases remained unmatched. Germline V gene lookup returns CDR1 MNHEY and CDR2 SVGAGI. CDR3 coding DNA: TGTGCCAGCAGTTACTCGCCAGCAGGGGGCTTAGAGACCCAGTACTTC. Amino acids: CASSYSPAGGLETQYF.

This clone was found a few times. CDR3 sequence reads: CASSATGVQPQHF. In nucleotides, the CDR3 is TGTGCCAGCAGTGCAACGGGGGTCCAGCCCCAGCATTTT. The rearrangement uses TRBV2 and TRBJ1-5; D might be TRBD1 (5 bases). CDR3 size: 13 residues. Germline assignment: CDR1 SNHLY and CDR2 FYNNEI. V was pared by 4 bases and J by 7 bases, with 11 bases between.

CDR3 sequence (DNA): TGTGCCAGCAGCTCCGAAATCTTAGCGGGGGGCTCCTACGAGCAGTACTTC. This gives the protein CASSSEILAGGSYEQYF. The J gene is TRBJ2-7, the V gene TRBV5-4, with 10 bases that match TRBD2. The CDR3 runs to 17 residues. Germline trimming cut 3 bases from V and 0 bases from J; bases unmatched to any gene: 9. Per germline, CDR1 SGHNT and CDR2 YYREEE (reference sequence).

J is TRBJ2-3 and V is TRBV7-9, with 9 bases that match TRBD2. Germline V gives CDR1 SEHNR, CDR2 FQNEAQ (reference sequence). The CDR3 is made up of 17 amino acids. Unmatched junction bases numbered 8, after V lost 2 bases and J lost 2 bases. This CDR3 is CASSLSPAGGSTDTQYF. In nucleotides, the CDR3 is TGTGCCAGCAGCTTATCCCCAGCGGGGGGTTCCACAGATACGCAGTATTTT.

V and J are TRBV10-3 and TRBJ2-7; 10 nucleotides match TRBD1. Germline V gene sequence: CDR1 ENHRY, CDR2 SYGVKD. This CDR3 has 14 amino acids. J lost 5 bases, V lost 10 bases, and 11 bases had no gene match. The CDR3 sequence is CATCPGTGVNEQYF. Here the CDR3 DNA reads TGTGCCACCTGTCCCGGGACAGGGGTAAACGAGCAGTACTTC.

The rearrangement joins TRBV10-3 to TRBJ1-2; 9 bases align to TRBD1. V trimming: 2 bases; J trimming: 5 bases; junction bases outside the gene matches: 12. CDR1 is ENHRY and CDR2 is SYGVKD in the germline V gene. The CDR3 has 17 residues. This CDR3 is CAISESGTGTSYYGYTF. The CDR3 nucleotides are TGTGCCATCAGTGAGAGCGGGACAGGGACTAGCTATTATGGCTACACCTTC.

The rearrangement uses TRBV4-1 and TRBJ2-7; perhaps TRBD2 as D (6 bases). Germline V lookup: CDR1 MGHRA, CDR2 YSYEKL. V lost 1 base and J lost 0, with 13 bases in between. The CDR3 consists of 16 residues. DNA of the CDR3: TGCGCCAGCAGCCAAGCCGGGACTTTCAGCTCCTACGAGCAGTACTTC. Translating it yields CASSQAGTFSSYEQYF.

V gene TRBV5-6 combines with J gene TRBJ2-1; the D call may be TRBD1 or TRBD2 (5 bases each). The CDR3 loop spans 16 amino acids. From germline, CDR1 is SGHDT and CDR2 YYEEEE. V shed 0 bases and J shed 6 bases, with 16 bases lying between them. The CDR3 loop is CASSLAAAAGGNEQFF. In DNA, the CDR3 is TGTGCCAGCAGCTTGGCGGCGGCGGCTGGGGGCAATGAGCAGTTCTTC. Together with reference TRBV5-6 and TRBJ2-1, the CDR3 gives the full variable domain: DAGVTQSPTHLIKTRGQQVTLRCSPKSGHDTVSWYQQALGQGPQFIFQYYEEEERQRGNFPDRFSGHQFPNYSSELNVNALLLGDSALYLCASSLAAAAGGNEQFFGPGTRLTVL.

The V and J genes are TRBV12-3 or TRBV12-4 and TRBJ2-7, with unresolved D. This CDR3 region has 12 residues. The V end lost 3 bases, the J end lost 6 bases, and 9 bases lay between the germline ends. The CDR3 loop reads CASSFSGGEQYF. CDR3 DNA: TGTGCCAGCAGTTTCTCGGGTGGCGAGCAGTACTTC.

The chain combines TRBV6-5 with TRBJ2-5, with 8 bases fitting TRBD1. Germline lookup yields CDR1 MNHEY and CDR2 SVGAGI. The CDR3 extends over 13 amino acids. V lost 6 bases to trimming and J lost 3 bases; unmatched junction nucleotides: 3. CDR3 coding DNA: TGTGCCAGCAGGCCGACAGGGGAAGAGACCCAGTACTTC. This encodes CASRPTGEETQYF.

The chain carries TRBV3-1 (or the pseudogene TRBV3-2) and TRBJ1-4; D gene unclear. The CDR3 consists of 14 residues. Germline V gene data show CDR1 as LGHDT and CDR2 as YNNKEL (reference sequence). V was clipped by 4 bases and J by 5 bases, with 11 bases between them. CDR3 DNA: TGTGCCAGCAGCCCCTCCAGTGCGAATGAAAAACTGTTTTTT. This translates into CASSPSSANEKLFF.

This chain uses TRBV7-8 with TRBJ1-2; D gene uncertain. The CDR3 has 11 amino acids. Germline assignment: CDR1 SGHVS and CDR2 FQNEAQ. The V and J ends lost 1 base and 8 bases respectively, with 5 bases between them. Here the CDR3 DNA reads TGTGCCAGCAGCTTAGGCATGGGCTACACCTTC. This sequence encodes CASSLGMGYTF. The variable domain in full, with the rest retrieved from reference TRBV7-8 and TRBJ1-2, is GAGVSQSPRYKVAKRGQDVALRCDPISGHVSLFWYQQALGQGPEFLTYFQNEAQLDKSGLPSDRFFAERPEGSVSTLKIQRTQQEDSAVYLCASSLGMGYTFGSGTRLTVV.

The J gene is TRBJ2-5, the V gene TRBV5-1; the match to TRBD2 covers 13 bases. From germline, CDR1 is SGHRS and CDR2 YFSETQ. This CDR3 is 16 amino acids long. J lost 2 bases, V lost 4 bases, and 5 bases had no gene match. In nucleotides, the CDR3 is TGCGCCAGCAGCCCGAGGACTAGCGGGGGACAAGAGACCCAGTACTTC. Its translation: CASSPRTSGGQETQYF.

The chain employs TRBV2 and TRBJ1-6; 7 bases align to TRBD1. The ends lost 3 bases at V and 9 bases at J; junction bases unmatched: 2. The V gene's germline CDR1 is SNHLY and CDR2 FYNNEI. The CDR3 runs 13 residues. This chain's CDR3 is CASSDRDSSPLHF. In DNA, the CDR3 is TGTGCCAGCAGTGACCGGGACAGTTCACCCCTCCACTTT.

The CDR3 DNA sequence: TGCGCCAGCAGCCAAGATCTCGACCCAATCGGAGATACGCAGTATTTT. This codes for CASSQDLDPIGDTQYF. The chain has TRBV4-3 and TRBJ2-3; D is uncertain. There are 16 residues in the CDR3. Germline assignment: CDR1 LGHNA and CDR2 YSLEER. Trimming cost V 0 bases and J 5 bases, with 15 bases left between them.